This T cell receptor (beta chain) is from a study of TIL therapy for anti-PD-1-resistant metastatic lung cancer. Study-level information: Most patients had lung adenocarcinoma; four tumors were EGFR-mutant, two ALK-rearranged; half smoked currently or formerly.

Time point: pre-treatment sample, taken before nivolumab and TIL therapy. Pleural nodules or supraclavicular lymph nodes made up most of the excised metastases sampled. The CDR3 length is 16 residues. The V and J ends lost 0 bases and 2 bases respectively, with 14 bases between them. Germline V gene data show CDR1 as LGHNA and CDR2 as YSLEER. Sequencing used immunoSEQ v3. The table came from immunoSEQ multiplex PCR; TCRdb's copy has only in-frame clones and leaves some out. The sample gives approximately 97,000 clones, just over 65% of which show up once; approximately 10% is in the top ten. On this clone itself: Its antigen is as yet unknown.

Study-wide points: Many TIL product clones were absent from baseline tumor, suggesting clonal contraction.

The sequence was collected from a person between 30 and 80 years old with non-small cell lung cancer. The chain employs TRBV4-3 and TRBJ2-7; D remains ambiguous. This material consisted of tumor tissue, taken at baseline. CDR3 sequence reads: CASSQDIGNGPYEQYF. In DNA form, the CDR3 reads TGCGCCAGCAGCCAAGATATAGGGAACGGACCCTACGAGCAGTACTTC.